This TCR beta chain was identified during a study of CD8 T cells in ankylosing spondylitis. MiXCR, applied by TCRdb to the 5' RACE reads, yields one record per CDR3 protein. The repertoire holds approximately 150,000 distinct CDR3 sequences, with around a third as singletons. Germline CDR1 is LGHNA and CDR2 is YSLEER. This CDR3 is built from 16 residues. With 0 bases removed from V and 0 bases from J, the gap between germline ends came to 12 bases. As for this clonotype: What it binds is not known.

General observations from the study: Some motif variants were previously reported in reactive arthritis synovial fluid and blood. Disease-associated clones were reportedly significantly overrepresented in matched ankylosing spondylitis synovial fluid.

The sample consisted of synovial fluid, either unsorted or a sorted T cell fraction (not recorded which). This receptor was obtained from a male donor with ankylosing spondylitis. V is TRBV4-3 and J is TRBJ2-7; D not certain. DNA of the CDR3: TGCGCCAGCAGCCAAGATTATCGGCATAACTCCTACGAGCAGTACTTC. Translating it yields CASSQDYRHNSYEQYF.